This T cell receptor beta chain was recorded in a study of cytomegalovirus exposure and HLA in healthy donors. Both 60 Vbeta primers and 13 Jbeta primers went into the PCR. TCRdb's table, derived via immunoSEQ multiplex PCR, lists solely in-frame clones and lacks some. Its table lists under 200,000 clones. The germline CDR1 and CDR2 sequences are LGHNA and YNFKEQ. The CDR3 runs 14 residues. The V end was cut by 0 bases, the J end by 5 bases, with 8 bases between. The clonotype originates from a woman between 18 and 29 years old in good health and CMV-seropositive. The chain links TRBV4-2 to TRBJ1-5; D ambiguous. Sequencing used PBMCs. CDR3 DNA sequence: TGTGCCAGCAGCCAAGAGTTCGGGGATCAGCCCCAGCATTTT. Its protein is CASSQEFGDQPQHF.